The rows below give T cell receptor beta chains drawn from one sample of a study of blood T cell repertoires in COVID-19. Method: immunoSEQ multiplex PCR; TCRdb's copy keeps in-frame clones and lacks some. The sample yields a few hundred thousand clones, around 85% seen once. What was sequenced was PBMCs or T cells enriched from blood (not recorded which). The receptor source for this set is a woman aged 50 to 60 in a cohort exposed to, infected with or recovered from COVID-19 (not recorded which). Each CDR3 is given with its conserved first and last residue. The order of the fields is clone size, D gene, V gene, J gene, CDR3 protein, CDR3 DNA. The D gene is left open where the match is weak. Only some rows state a clone size, as once, few, many or a class for expanded clones.

>few|.|TRBV6-2/TRBV6-3|TRBJ1-6
CASSRQDSPLHF
TGTGCCAGCAGTCGACAGGATTCACCCCTCCACTTT
>few|.|TRBV4-2|TRBJ1-2
CASSPNPGNYGYTF
TGTGCCAGCAGCCCAAACCCAGGGAACTATGGCTACACCTTC
>.|.|TRBV20-1|TRBJ2-7
CSAIGAREQYF
TGCAGTGCTATAGGGGCCCGCGAGCAGTACTTC
>.|TRBD1|TRBV5-1|TRBJ1-4
CASSPTGANEKLFF
TGCGCCAGCAGCCCGACAGGGGCTAATGAAAAACTGTTTTTT
>few|TRBD1|TRBV7-9|TRBJ2-2
CASSSTRDRVGTGELFF
TGTGCCAGCAGCTCGACAAGAGACAGGGTCGGCACCGGGGAGCTGTTTTTT
>.|.|TRBV5-4|TRBJ2-5
CASSLSLQETQYF
TGTGCCAGCAGCTTGTCCCTTCAAGAGACCCAGTACTTC
>.|.|TRBV18|TRBJ1-1
CASSITTGQNTEAFF
TGTGCCAGCTCAATTACGACAGGACAGAACACTGAAGCTTTCTTT
>.|.|TRBV27|TRBJ2-7
CASSLSRDSYEQYF
TGTGCCAGCAGTTTATCGAGGGACTCCTACGAGCAGTACTTC
>few|TRBD2|TRBV10-3|TRBJ2-1
CAISGSLAGITYNEQFF
TGTGCCATCAGTGGTTCTTTAGCGGGGATAACCTACAATGAGCAGTTCTTC
>.|.|TRBV5-1|TRBJ1-2
CASSLGQVDGYTF
TGCGCCAGCAGCTTGGGGCAGGTAGATGGCTACACCTTC
>once|.|TRBV6-1|TRBJ1-4
CASSEGRDNEKLFF
TGTGCCAGCAGTGAAGGACGGGATAATGAAAAACTGTTTTTT
>few|.|TRBV28|TRBJ1-1
CATRGNTEAFF
TGTGCCACCCGGGGGAACACTGAAGCTTTCTTT
>.|.|TRBV23-1|TRBJ1-6
CASSRSGLGRNSPLHF
TGCGCCAGCAGTCGGTCAGGGTTAGGAAGGAATTCACCCCTCCACTTT
>.|TRBD1|TRBV4-3|TRBJ1-1
CASSQDRRGLTEAFF
TGCGCCAGCAGCCAAGATCGGAGGGGGCTTACTGAAGCTTTCTTT
>.|.|TRBV4-3|TRBJ2-3
CASSQGLSGGAQYF
TGCGCCAGCAGCCAAGGACTGTCCGGAGGGGCGCAGTATTTT
>once|.|TRBV11-1|TRBJ1-1
CASSSQSSRLEAEAFF
TGTGCCAGCAGCTCTCAGTCGTCCAGACTGGAGGCTGAAGCTTTCTTT
>.|.|TRBV9|TRBJ2-7
CASSVGESYEQYF
TGTGCCAGCAGCGTAGGAGAATCCTACGAGCAGTACTTC
>.|.|TRBV30|TRBJ2-7
CAWSAGNSLEQYF
TGTGCCTGGAGTGCAGGGAATTCCCTCGAGCAGTACTTC
>.|.|TRBV2|TRBJ1-5
CASSEALVAQPQHF
TGTGCCAGCAGTGAAGCGCTTGTAGCACAGCCCCAGCATTTT
>.|.|TRBV16|TRBJ1-5
CASSHRVGYQPQHF
TGTGCCAGCAGCCATCGGGTTGGGTATCAGCCCCAGCATTTT
>.|.|TRBV12-3/TRBV12-4|TRBJ1-2
CASSFLGAGGYTF
TGTGCCAGCAGTTTTTTGGGGGCTGGTGGCTACACCTTC
>.|.|TRBV9|TRBJ2-3
CASSVGGTSRPTDTQYF
TGTGCCAGCAGCGTAGGGGGGACTTCCCGACCCACAGATACGCAGTATTTT
>.|TRBD1|TRBV18|TRBJ1-1
CASSPLAGGLNTEAFF
TGTGCCAGCTCACCACTGGCAGGGGGGCTGAACACTGAAGCTTTCTTT
>once|.|TRBV4-1|TRBJ1-2
CASSQVMISGYGYTF
TGCGCCAGCAGCCAAGTGATGATAAGCGGCTATGGCTACACCTTC
>once|.|TRBV7-2|TRBJ2-7
CASRGGASPYEQYF
TGTGCCAGCAGAGGGGGGGCCAGCCCCTACGAGCAGTACTTC
>.|TRBD1|TRBV6-5|TRBJ2-3
CASTGTVRTDTQYF
TGTGCCAGCACCGGGACAGTCCGCACAGATACGCAGTATTTT
>.|TRBD2|TRBV4-3|TRBJ2-1
CASSRNGLAGNEQFF
TGCGCCAGCAGCCGGAATGGACTAGCGGGCAATGAGCAGTTCTTC
>.|TRBD2|TRBV3-1/TRBV3-2|TRBJ2-1
CASSLAGGSYNEQFF
TGTGCCAGCAGCCTTGCGGGAGGCTCCTACAATGAGCAGTTCTTC
>once|.|TRBV4-1|TRBJ1-1
CASSQEVGPLKKKSTWGAFF
TGCGCCAGCAGCCAGGAGGTTGGGCCGCTTAAAAAAAAATCCACTTGGGGAGCTTTCTTT